The rows below give T cell receptor beta chains drawn from one sample of a study of blood T cell repertoires in COVID-19. Clones were sequenced by immunoSEQ multiplex PCR, and TCRdb holds only the in-frame ones, with some missing. In the table there are fewer than 200,000 clones, around 90% of which are singletons. Material for sequencing was peripheral blood. These receptors originate from a man between 60 and 75 years old with acute or convalescent COVID-19. CDR3s include the opening cysteine and the closing phenylalanine or tryptophan. The order of the fields is J gene, clone size, V gene, D gene, CDR3 DNA, CDR3 protein. D genes are given only for firm matches. Size values are once, few and many counts, or a class for expanded clones, and some rows have none.

TRBJ2-2	-	TRBV7-3	TRBD2	TGTGCCAGCCAAGCGGGATCCACGAACACCGGGGAGCTGTTTTTT	CASQAGSTNTGELFF
TRBJ1-4	-	TRBV19	TRBD1	TGTGCCAGTAGTATAGTAGCACAGGGGGTGTATCAGGTGTTTTTT	CASSIVAQGVYQVFF
TRBJ2-3	few	TRBV25-1	TRBD2	TGTGCCAGCAGTGAAGGGGCTAGCGGGAACTCAGATACGCAGTATTTT	CASSEGASGNSDTQYF
TRBJ2-1	-	TRBV11-3	TRBD2	TGTGCCAGCAGCTTAGGAAAGCGGCGGGAGTATTCCTACAATGAGCAGTTCTTC	CASSLGKRREYSYNEQFF
TRBJ2-2	once	TRBV5-1	-	TGCGCCAGCAGCTTCACCTTGACTAGCACCGGGGAGCTGTTTTTT	CASSFTLTSTGELFF
TRBJ1-4	-	TRBV6-1	-	TGTGCCAGCAGTGAAATGGCGGTCCTCCCTGAAAAACTGTTTTTT	CASSEMAVLPEKLFF
TRBJ1-4	-	TRBV3-1/TRBV3-2	TRBD1	TGTGCCAGCAGCGAACGGACAGGCTATAATGAAAAACTGTTTTTT	CASSERTGYNEKLFF
TRBJ2-1	-	TRBV6-1	TRBD2	TGTGCCAGCAGTGCGTTGACGGGACTAGCGGGGGGGCGCTACAATGAGCAGTTCTTC	CASSALTGLAGGRYNEQFF
TRBJ2-7	-	TRBV5-8	-	TGTGCCAGCAGCTACCAACCGGGAGTGAGCGAGCAGTACTTC	CASSYQPGVSEQYF
TRBJ2-7	-	TRBV6-2/TRBV6-3	-	TGTGCCAGCAGTCCAGCCGGGACATTCTACGAGCAGTACTTC	CASSPAGTFYEQYF
TRBJ2-2	-	TRBV5-5	-	TGTGCCAGCTCCCCTATTCAGAACACCGGGGAGCTGTTTTTT	CASSPIQNTGELFF
TRBJ1-5	-	TRBV30	-	TGTGCCTGGAGTCGCACGACGGGGCCCCAGCATTTT	CAWSRTTGPQHF
TRBJ2-2	-	TRBV19	-	TGTGCCAGTAGTATTATGCTTCGAGTTAACGGGGAGCTGTTTTTT	CASSIMLRVNGELFF
TRBJ2-6	-	TRBV11-3	-	TGTGCCAGCAGCTTAGGTTCAGGGTGGGCGACCTCTGGGGCCAACGTCCTGACTTTC	CASSLGSGWATSGANVLTF
TRBJ2-1	-	TRBV15	TRBD2	TGTGCCACCAGCAGACCTAGCGGGACCTACTACAATGAGCAGTTCTTC	CATSRPSGTYYNEQFF
TRBJ1-4	-	TRBV11-2	-	TGTGCCAGCAGCCGACAGGCTAATGAAAAACTGTTTTTT	CASSRQANEKLFF
TRBJ2-5	-	TRBV3-1/TRBV3-2	-	TGTGCCAGCAGCCAGCAGGGAGAGACCCAGTACTTC	CASSQQGETQYF
TRBJ1-2	few	TRBV6-2/TRBV6-3	TRBD1	TGTGCCAGCAGTCTACAGGGGTCTAACTATGGCTACACCTTC	CASSLQGSNYGYTF
TRBJ1-2	-	TRBV19	TRBD1	TGTGCCAGTACCCCCCCTGGGACAGCATATGGCTACACCTTC	CASTPPGTAYGYTF
TRBJ2-5	-	TRBV11-2	TRBD2	TGTGCCAGCAGCTTCTTTAGCGGGGCGGAGACCCAGTACTTC	CASSFFSGAETQYF
TRBJ2-3	-	TRBV4-1	-	TGCGCCAGCAGCCAATCTGAAACTCGGGATACGCAGTATTTT	CASSQSETRDTQYF
TRBJ2-3	-	TRBV27	TRBD1	TGTGCCAGCAGGGGGGACAGGGGGCAATTAGATACGCAGTATTTT	CASRGDRGQLDTQYF
TRBJ1-1	-	TRBV24-1	TRBD1	TGTGCCACCAGTGTATCCAGGGGGCTTGGCACTGAAGCTTTCTTT	CATSVSRGLGTEAFF
TRBJ1-5	-	TRBV30	TRBD1	TGTGCCTGGAGTCCGGGACAGTCTAGCAATCAGCCCCAGCATTTT	CAWSPGQSSNQPQHF
TRBJ1-2	-	TRBV5-1	TRBD1	TGCGCCAGCAGCCTCACTTGGACAGGCGGGGCGTTACGGTATGGCTACACCTTC	CASSLTWTGGALRYGYTF
TRBJ1-3	-	TRBV5-1	-	TGCGCCAGCAGCTTGTCGACGGGCTCTGGAAACACCATATATTTT	CASSLSTGSGNTIYF
TRBJ1-5	-	TRBV2	TRBD1	TGTGCCAGCAGTTTGGACAGGGGAGGCAATCAGCCCCAGCATTTT	CASSLDRGGNQPQHF
TRBJ2-4	few	TRBV3-1/TRBV3-2	-	TGTGCCAGCAGCCAAAGCATTAGCATTCAGTACTTC	CASSQSISIQYF
TRBJ2-7	-	TRBV11-2	TRBD1	TGTGCCAGCAGCCTGGGGACAGGTCTTTACGAGCAGTACTTC	CASSLGTGLYEQYF
TRBJ1-1	few	TRBV7-9	TRBD1	TGTGCCAGCAGCTCATTGGACAGGCGGAGGGACACTGAAGCTTTCTTT	CASSSLDRRRDTEAFF
TRBJ1-1	-	TRBV5-1	TRBD1	TGCGCCAGCAGCCGACAGGGGGAGTCGTCGCTCGGCGCTGAAGCTTTCTTT	CASSRQGESSLGAEAFF
TRBJ1-1	-	TRBV27	-	TGTGCCAGCAGTTTAAAGAGCCGCACTGAAGCTTTCTTT	CASSLKSRTEAFF
TRBJ2-1	-	TRBV6-1	TRBD2	TGTGCCAGCAGTGAAGCGTCTAGCGGGATACACAATGAGCAGTTCTTC	CASSEASSGIHNEQFF
TRBJ1-1	-	TRBV29-1	TRBD1	TGCAGCGTCGGACAGGGGGCGGTTGAAGCTTTCTTT	CSVGQGAVEAFF
TRBJ1-6	-	TRBV5-1	-	TGCGCCAGCGACCGGGGGAACTCCTATAATTCACCCCTCCACTTT	CASDRGNSYNSPLHF
TRBJ1-2	-	TRBV10-3	TRBD1	TGTGCCATCAGTGAGTCTTCTGGGACAGGAGGGCACGGCTACACCTTC	CAISESSGTGGHGYTF
TRBJ1-5	-	TRBV21-1	-	TGTGCCAGCAGCCTACCGGTCCAGCCGAGCGGGAATCAGCCCCAGCATTTT	CASSLPVQPSGNQPQHF
TRBJ2-3	-	TRBV11-2	-	TGTGCCAGCAGCTTAGGGCGTTTGGGGTGGGGGGAAGATACGCAGTATTTT	CASSLGRLGWGEDTQYF
TRBJ2-3	-	TRBV6-5	TRBD1	TGTGCCACCGCGGGACAGGGTAGGAGCACAGATACGCAGTATTTT	CATAGQGRSTDTQYF
TRBJ1-2	-	TRBV10-3	TRBD1	TGTGCCATTTCCGGGACAGGGGGCGGCTATGGCTACACCTTC	CAISGTGGGYGYTF
TRBJ1-1	-	TRBV3-1/TRBV3-2	-	TGTGCCAGCAGCCTAGGGGGGGTGAACACTGAAGCTTTCTTT	CASSLGGVNTEAFF
TRBJ1-5	-	TRBV24-1	-	TGTGCCACCACAGGGGCAGGCAATCAGCCCCAGCATTTT	CATTGAGNQPQHF
TRBJ1-4	-	TRBV5-1	-	TGCGCCAGCAGTCCCACGGGGGGGTTTTACGAAAAACTGTTTTTT	CASSPTGGFYEKLFF
TRBJ1-3	-	TRBV6-6	-	TGTGCCAGCGCGGGGAACTCTGGAAACACCATATATTTT	CASAGNSGNTIYF
TRBJ1-6	-	TRBV10-3	TRBD1	TGTGCCATCACTTCGGACAGGAATTCACCCCTCCACTTT	CAITSDRNSPLHF
TRBJ2-1	-	TRBV27	TRBD1	TGTGCCAGCAGCCTACAGGGGGCTAACAATGAGCAGTTCTTC	CASSLQGANNEQFF
TRBJ2-5	-	TRBV5-1	TRBD2	TGCGCCAGCAGCAGGGGACTAGCGGGGGGCGAAGAGACCCAGTACTTC	CASSRGLAGGEETQYF
TRBJ1-2	-	TRBV6-6	TRBD1	TGTGCCAGCAGTCGCTATTCGGGACAGGGGATACGCTATGGCTACACCTTC	CASSRYSGQGIRYGYTF
TRBJ1-5	few	TRBV6-5	TRBD1	TGTGCCAGCAGACTTGGGACAGGGGGCAATCAGCCCCAGCATTTT	CASRLGTGGNQPQHF
TRBJ2-6	-	TRBV11-3	-	TGTGCCAGCAGCTTAGATGGGGGCGCGGGGGCCAACGTCCTGACTTTC	CASSLDGGAGANVLTF
TRBJ1-2	-	TRBV30	TRBD1	TGTGCCTGGGACGGACAGGGTTCTTATGGCTACACCTTC	CAWDGQGSYGYTF
TRBJ2-3	-	TRBV30	TRBD2	TGTGCCTGGGAGCGGGAGTCGGGCACAGATACGCAGTATTTT	CAWERESGTDTQYF
TRBJ1-1	few	TRBV10-3	-	TGTGCCACCCAGCCGGGGAACACTGAAGCTTTCTTT	CATQPGNTEAFF
TRBJ1-1	-	TRBV20-1	-	TGCAGTGCTAGTATACTCCCCATGAACACTGAAGCTTTCTTT	CSASILPMNTEAFF